These 27 T cell receptor beta chains were all obtained from the same sample, sequenced in a study of response to subunit inactivated influenza vaccine. MiXCR, applied by TCRdb to the RT-PCR reads, yields one record per CDR3 protein. The sample holds more than 450,000 distinct CDR3 sequences, 11% seen once. The same specimen was also included in a second study, on T cells expressing NK-cell markers. This second study notes: Generation of TCR beta cDNA was performed by 5'RACE template switching incorporating UMIs.

The sequencing used PBMCs from blood, collected on the day of vaccination. These receptor sequences come from a man aged 45-65 years who received an inactivated influenza vaccine.

This chain's CDR3 is CASDISGFNYGYTF. CDR3 in DNA: TGTGCCAGCGATATATCAGGTTTTAACTATGGCTACACCTTC. V is TRBV5-6 and J is TRBJ1-2; no definite D call. The length of the CDR3 is 14 residues. Germline assignment: CDR1 SGHDT and CDR2 YYEEEE. V lost 7 bases and J 1 base, leaving 14 bases between the germline ends.

The V call is TRBV7-2, the J call TRBJ2-7; D uncertain. Germline V gives CDR1 SGHTA, CDR2 FQGNSA. Trimming took 4 bases from V and 3 from J, leaving 16 bases between them. The CDR3 has 15 residues. This CDR3 reads CASSSRQGPDYEQYF. The CDR3 DNA is TGTGCCAGCAGCTCTCGACAAGGCCCCGACTACGAGCAGTACTTC.

This clonotype has more than one count but fewer than ten. The V and J genes are TRBV11-2 and TRBJ2-3; 10 bases agree with TRBD2. Germline V CDR1 and CDR2: SGHAT, FQNNGV. Trimming at V came to 5 bases and at J to 7 bases, leaving 6 bases not matched to a gene. CDR3 size: 14 residues. CDR3 sequence (DNA): TGTGCCAGCAGCCCTAGCGGGGGTGTATATACGCAGTATTTT. Translating it yields CASSPSGGVYTQYF.

A few counts support this clonotype. CDR3 sequence reads: CASSPGANQPQHF. The CDR3, as DNA: TGTGCCAGCAGTCCCGGCGCGAATCAGCCCCAGCATTTT. The chain links TRBV7-9 to TRBJ1-5; D uncertain. Trimming cost V 6 bases and J 4 bases, with 10 bases left between them. Per the germline V gene, CDR1 is SEHNR and CDR2 is FQNEAQ (reference sequence). This CDR3 spans 13 amino acids.

This clonotype turned up a few times. The rearrangement links TRBV7-9 to TRBJ2-5; TRBD2 is a possible D gene (6 bases). The CDR3 consists of 15 residues. V lost 4 bases to trimming and J lost 5 bases, with 17 bases between them. The germline CDR1 and CDR2 sequences are SEHNR and FQNEAQ (reference sequence). The CDR3 nucleotides are TGTGCCAGCAGCTATATAGCGGTAGGATGGGAGACCCAGTACTTC. This sequence encodes CASSYIAVGWETQYF.

This rearrangement joins TRBV12-3 or TRBV12-4 to TRBJ1-4; the D gene is possibly TRBD1 (5 bases). The CDR3 has 13 residues. V lost 5 bases, J lost 15 bases, and 19 bases lay in between. The CDR3 DNA sequence: TGTGCCAGCAGTAAGAGTGACAGCGAAGTATTGTTTTTT. Amino acid sequence: CASSKSDSEVLFF.

This clonotype has a count of ten or more. The chain couples TRBV7-9 to TRBJ2-2; 7 bases fit TRBD2. J gave up 1 base and V 6 bases, and 11 bases lay outside the gene matches. The CDR3 is 17 amino acids. The germline gives CDR1 SEHNR, CDR2 FQNEAQ (reference sequence). The CDR3 region is CASSKAGKRQNTGELFF. CDR3 nucleotides: TGTGCCAGCAGTAAAGCGGGAAAGCGGCAGAACACCGGGGAGCTGTTTTTT.

The gene calls are TRBV10-3 and TRBJ1-6; D perhaps matches TRBD1 (5 bases). CDR1 is ENHRY, CDR2 SYGVKD, per germline. Trimming removed 4 bases at V and 6 bases at J, with 7 bases between. This CDR3 comprises 13 residues. The CDR3 sequence is CAISAQGNSPLHF. The CDR3 bases are TGTGCCATCAGTGCGCAGGGTAATTCACCCCTCCACTTT.

There are a few counts of this clonotype. The chain uses TRBV6-4 and TRBJ2-7; weak D call: TRBD2 (7 bases). V lost 0 bases and J 4 bases, leaving 13 bases between the germline ends. From germline, CDR1 is MRHNA and CDR2 SNTAGT. The CDR3 loop spans 15 amino acids. CDR3 nucleotide sequence: TGTGCCAGCAGTGACTCTGCGGGGGCGAGGTACGAGCAGTACTTC. As protein: CASSDSAGARYEQYF.

This chain uses TRBV5-4 with TRBJ2-1, with D unresolved. CDR1 SGHNT and CDR2 YYREEE come from the germline V gene (reference sequence). This CDR3 region has 11 residues. The ends were cut back, 3 bases at V and 7 bases at J, with 5 bases in the middle. CDR3 sequence (DNA): TGTGCCAGCAGCTCTACAAATGAGCAGTTCTTC. Protein: CASSSTNEQFF.

This clonotype was observed at least ten times. The chain carries TRBV5-1 and TRBJ2-7; 12 nucleotides align to TRBD2. This CDR3 is built from 18 residues. V shed 3 bases and J 3 bases; nucleotides not matched to a gene: 13. Germline loops: CDR1 SGHRS, CDR2 YFSETQ. The CDR3 sequence is CASSYRTSGAHPYYEQYF. As DNA, the CDR3 is TGCGCCAGCAGCTACCGGACTAGCGGGGCCCACCCCTACTACGAGCAGTACTTC.

Only a few counts were recorded for this clonotype. The rearrangement joins TRBV7-9 to TRBJ2-3, with D unresolved. There are 13 residues in the CDR3. Trimming removed 8 bases at V and 0 bases at J, with 9 bases between. Germline CDR1 is SEHNR and CDR2 is FQNEAQ (reference sequence). The CDR3 region is CASEDPSTDTQYF. CDR3 DNA: TGTGCCAGCGAGGATCCTAGCACAGATACGCAGTATTTT.

This clonotype showed up just a few times. The gene calls are TRBV28 and TRBJ1-5; tentatively, D is TRBD1 (5 bases). Germline V lookup: CDR1 MDHEN, CDR2 SYDVKM. CDR3 length: 16 residues. V lost 5 bases, J lost 7 bases, and 21 bases lay in between. CDR3 sequence: CASSPPNPTWGQPQHF. The DNA of the CDR3 is TGTGCCAGCAGTCCGCCTAACCCGACCTGGGGGCAGCCCCAGCATTTT.

This clonotype showed up just a few times. The CDR3 protein is CASRAGELFF. The CDR3 coding sequence is TGTGCCAGCAGGGCCGGGGAGCTGTTTTTT. The V call is TRBV6-2 or TRBV6-3, the J call TRBJ2-2, with unresolved D. Germline values: CDR1 MNHEY, CDR2 SVGEGT. CDR3 length: 10 amino acids. V lost 6 bases to trimming and J lost 6 bases, with 2 bases between them.

This clonotype was counted many times. This chain links TRBV27 with TRBJ2-6; D is perhaps TRBD2 (5 bases). The CDR3 contains 17 residues. The germline V and J ends were trimmed by 5 bases and 3 bases, with 17 bases remaining between them. Looked up from germline, CDR1 is MNHEY and CDR2 is SMNVEV (reference sequence). For the CDR3, the DNA is TGTGCCAGCAGTCCGGGATATAGGTCGGATGGGGCCAACGTCCTGACTTTC. Its translation: CASSPGYRSDGANVLTF.

The table lists this clonotype with a few counts. The rearrangement joins TRBV7-9 to TRBJ2-1, with TRBD2 identical over 7 bases. V shed 8 bases and J 12 bases; nucleotides not matched to a gene: 16. There are 14 residues in the CDR3. Per the germline V gene, CDR1 is SEHNR and CDR2 is FQNEAQ (reference sequence). CDR3 region: CASLPAGEPLGQFF. The CDR3 coding sequence is TGTGCCAGCTTGCCGGCGGGGGAACCTCTCGGGCAGTTCTTC.

V is TRBV4-2 and J is TRBJ1-3; the match to TRBD1 covers 7 bases. J lost 2 bases, V lost 3 bases, and 7 bases had no gene match. The CDR3 covers 16 residues. The V gene's germline CDR1 is LGHNA and CDR2 YNFKEQ. The CDR3 loop reads CASSQVMTGTGNTIYF. The CDR3 DNA sequence: TGTGCCAGCAGCCAGGTTATGACAGGGACTGGAAACACCATATATTTT.

This clonotype was counted between two and nine times. The chain links TRBV20-1 to TRBJ2-7; D possibly uses TRBD1 or TRBD2 (5 bases each). Per the germline V gene, CDR1 is DFQATT and CDR2 is SNEGSKA (reference sequence). The CDR3 totals 11 residues. DNA for the CDR3: TGCAGGGGGACCGATTCCTACGAGCAGTACTTC. As protein: CRGTDSYEQYF.

The V and J genes are TRBV5-1 and TRBJ2-5; a possible D gene is TRBD2 (6 bases). Germline lookup yields CDR1 SGHRS and CDR2 YFSETQ. V was cut by 3 bases and J by 5 bases, with 11 bases left in between. The CDR3 covers 13 residues. Here the CDR3 DNA reads TGCGCCAGCAGCTACGGGACTCATGAGACCCAGTACTTC. This encodes CASSYGTHETQYF.

The rearrangement joins TRBV20-1 to TRBJ2-3; no clear D gene. The V gene's germline CDR1 is DFQATT and CDR2 SNEGSKA (reference sequence). CDR3 length equals 15 residues. Trimming removed 0 bases from V and 0 bases from J, with 10 bases in between. CDR3 DNA: TGCAGTGCTAGAGATGTCAGAACTAGCACAGATACGCAGTATTTT. Translation: CSARDVRTSTDTQYF.

Details on this clonotype: Relative to the germline gene, one junction end is altered; a read error may explain this. The chain combines TRBV6-5 with TRBJ2-1; D is ambiguous. Germline CDR1 reads MNHEY; CDR2 reads SVGAGI. This CDR3 is 14 amino acids long. Written as DNA, the CDR3 is TGTGCCAGCAGTTCTACTGTCGGTAACAATGAGCAGCTCTTC. Residues: CASSSTVGNNEQLF.

This clonotype showed up just a few times. V and J are TRBV24-1 and TRBJ2-5; 10 bases agree with TRBD2. The CDR3 runs to 15 residues. CDR1 and CDR2 (germline): KGHDR, SFDVKD. Losses at the gene ends were 4 bases for V and 1 base for J; bases not matched to a gene: 2. This CDR3 reads CATSELAGRQETQYF. For the CDR3, the DNA is TGTGCCACCAGTGAACTAGCGGGGCGCCAAGAGACCCAGTACTTC.

In nucleotides, the CDR3 is TGTGCCAGCAGCTTGGTTAAAGGGCGAACCTATGGCTACACCTTC. Its translation is CASSLVKGRTYGYTF. The chain combines TRBV11-2 with TRBJ1-2; D gene unclear. Germline V gives CDR1 SGHAT, CDR2 FQNNGV. This CDR3 has 15 residues. The V and J ends lost 3 bases and 4 bases respectively, with 15 bases between them.

This clonotype occurred many times. Here the CDR3 reads CASSQEPGRGEQYF. CDR3 nucleotide sequence: TGCGCCAGCAGCCAAGAACCAGGTCGTGGGGAGCAGTACTTC. The chain has TRBV4-3 and TRBJ2-7; D is ambiguous. Germline V gives CDR1 LGHNA, CDR2 YSLEER. The CDR3 has 14 amino acids. Trimming removed 0 bases from V and 7 bases from J, with 13 bases in between.

As regards this clonotype: One end of the junction is discordant with germline, which a read error may explain. The gene calls are TRBV2 and TRBJ2-3; 7 bases align to TRBD1. Germline CDR1 reads SNHLY; CDR2 reads FYNNEI. The CDR3 is made up of 12 amino acids. Written as DNA, the CDR3 is TGTGCCAGCAATGAACTAGGGGGCACGCAGTATTTT. This gives the protein CASNELGGTQYF.

This clonotype showed up many times. V is TRBV5-1 and J is TRBJ2-3; D unclear. The germline V and J ends were trimmed by 4 bases and 1 base, with 16 bases remaining between them. Germline V gene lookup returns CDR1 SGHRS and CDR2 YFSETQ. The CDR3 spans 16 residues. DNA of the CDR3: TGCGCCAGCAGCCTGTCGCCTTCTTCGGGCACAGATACGCAGTATTTT. Its protein product is CASSLSPSSGTDTQYF.

This clonotype has more than one count but fewer than ten. The chain uses TRBV20-1 and TRBJ1-5, with 8 bases identical to TRBD1. Germline V gene sequence: CDR1 DFQATT, CDR2 SNEGSKA (reference sequence). V trimming: 0 bases; J trimming: 2 bases; junction bases outside the gene matches: 3. This CDR3 spans 15 amino acids. CDR3 protein: CSARETGGRNQPQHF. Here the CDR3 DNA reads TGCAGTGCTAGAGAAACAGGGGGGCGCAATCAGCCCCAGCATTTT.